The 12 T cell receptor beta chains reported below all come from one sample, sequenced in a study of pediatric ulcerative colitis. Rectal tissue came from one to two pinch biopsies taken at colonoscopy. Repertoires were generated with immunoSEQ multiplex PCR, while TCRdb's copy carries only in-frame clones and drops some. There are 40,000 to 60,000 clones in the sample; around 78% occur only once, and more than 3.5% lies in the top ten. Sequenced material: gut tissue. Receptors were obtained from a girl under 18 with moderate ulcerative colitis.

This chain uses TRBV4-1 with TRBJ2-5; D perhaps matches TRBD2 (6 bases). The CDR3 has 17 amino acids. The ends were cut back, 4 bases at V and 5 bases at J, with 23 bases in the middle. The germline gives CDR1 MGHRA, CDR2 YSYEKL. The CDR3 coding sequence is TGCGCCAGCAGCCCATACAGTGGAGGGGCAGACCCCGAGACCCAGTACTTC. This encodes CASSPYSGGADPETQYF.

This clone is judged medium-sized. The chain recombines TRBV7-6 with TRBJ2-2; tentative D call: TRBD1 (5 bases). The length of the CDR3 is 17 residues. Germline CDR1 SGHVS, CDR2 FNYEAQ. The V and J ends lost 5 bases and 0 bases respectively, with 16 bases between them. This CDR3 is CASSPDLRQTNTGELFF. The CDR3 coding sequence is TGTGCCAGCAGCCCAGACTTGCGACAGACGAACACCGGGGAGCTGTTTTTT.

The CDR3 DNA reads as TGTGCCAGCAGCTTATGGGCTAGCCGGGAGACCCAGTACTTC. Its translation is CASSLWASRETQYF. The chain carries TRBV7-9 and TRBJ2-5; possible D gene TRBD2, 5 bases. The CDR3 is 14 residues long. Trimming stripped 2 bases from V and 5 bases from J, with 12 bases between. Germline CDR1 reads SEHNR; CDR2 reads FQNEAQ (reference sequence).

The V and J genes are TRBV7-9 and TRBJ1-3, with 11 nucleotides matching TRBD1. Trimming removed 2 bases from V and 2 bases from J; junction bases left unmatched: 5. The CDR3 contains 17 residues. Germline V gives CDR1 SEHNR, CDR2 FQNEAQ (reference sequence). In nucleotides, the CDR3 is TGTGCCAGCAGCTTAAGTGGACAGGGGGCGCCTGGAAACACCATATATTTT. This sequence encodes CASSLSGQGAPGNTIYF.

The CDR3 DNA sequence: TGTGCCAGTAGTAGAAACAGGGGGCCTGGAAACACCATATATTTT. Translated, it gives CASSRNRGPGNTIYF. This chain connects TRBV19 to TRBJ1-3, with 9 bases identical to TRBD1. The CDR3 runs to 15 residues. Germline trimming cut 4 bases from V and 2 bases from J; bases unmatched to any gene: 3. Germline CDR1 and CDR2: LNHDA and SQIVND (reference sequence). Variable domain in full (rest from reference TRBV19 and TRBJ1-3): DGGITQSPKYLFRKEGQNVTLSCEQNLNHDAMYWYRQDPGQGLRLIYYSQIVNDFQKGDIAEGYSVSREKKESFPLTVTSAQKNPTAFYLCASSRNRGPGNTIYFGEGSWLTVV.

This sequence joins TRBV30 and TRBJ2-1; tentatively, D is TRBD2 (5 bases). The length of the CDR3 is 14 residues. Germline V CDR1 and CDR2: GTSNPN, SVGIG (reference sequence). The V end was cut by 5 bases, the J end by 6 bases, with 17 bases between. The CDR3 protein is CAWGGLTRFNEQFF. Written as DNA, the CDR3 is TGTGCCTGGGGCGGACTCACCAGATTCAATGAGCAGTTCTTC.

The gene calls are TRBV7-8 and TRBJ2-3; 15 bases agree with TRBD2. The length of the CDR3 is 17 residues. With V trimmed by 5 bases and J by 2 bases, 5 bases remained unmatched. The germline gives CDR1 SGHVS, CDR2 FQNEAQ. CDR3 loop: CASSPGLAGGPTDTQYF. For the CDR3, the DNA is TGTGCCAGCAGCCCGGGACTAGCGGGGGGACCCACAGATACGCAGTATTTT. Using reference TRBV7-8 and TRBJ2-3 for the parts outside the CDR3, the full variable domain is GAGVSQSPRYKVAKRGQDVALRCDPISGHVSLFWYQQALGQGPEFLTYFQNEAQLDKSGLPSDRFFAERPEGSVSTLKIQRTQQEDSAVYLCASSPGLAGGPTDTQYFGPGTRLTVL.

The CDR3 nucleotides are TGTGCCAGCAGCTTGCTAGGGGAAGAGACCCAGTACTTC. It codes for CASSLLGEETQYF. The V call is TRBV5-4, the J call TRBJ2-5; TRBD1 might be the D (5 bases). Trimming stripped 1 base from V and 3 bases from J, with 7 bases between. Germline V gene data show CDR1 as SGHNT and CDR2 as YYREEE (reference sequence). The CDR3 covers 13 residues.

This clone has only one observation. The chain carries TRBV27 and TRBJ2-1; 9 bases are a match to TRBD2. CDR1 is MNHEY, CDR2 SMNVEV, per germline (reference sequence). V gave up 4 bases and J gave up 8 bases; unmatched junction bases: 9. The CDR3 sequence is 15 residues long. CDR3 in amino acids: CASSSTAGGKHEQFF. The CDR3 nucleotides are TGTGCCAGCAGTTCAACGGCGGGAGGGAAGCATGAGCAGTTCTTC.

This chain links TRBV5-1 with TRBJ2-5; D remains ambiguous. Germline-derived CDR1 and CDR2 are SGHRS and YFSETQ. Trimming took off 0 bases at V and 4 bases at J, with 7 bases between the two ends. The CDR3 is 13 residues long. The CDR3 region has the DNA TGCGCCAGCAGCTTGGGTTCGGGAGAGACCCAGTACTTC. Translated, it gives CASSLGSGETQYF.

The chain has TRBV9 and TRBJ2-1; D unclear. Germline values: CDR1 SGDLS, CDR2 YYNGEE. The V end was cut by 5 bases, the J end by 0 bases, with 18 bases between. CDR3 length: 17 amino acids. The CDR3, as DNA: TGTGCCAGCAGTCCGAGCCCCCGGGCCTCCTCCTACAATGAGCAGTTCTTC. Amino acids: CASSPSPRASSYNEQFF.

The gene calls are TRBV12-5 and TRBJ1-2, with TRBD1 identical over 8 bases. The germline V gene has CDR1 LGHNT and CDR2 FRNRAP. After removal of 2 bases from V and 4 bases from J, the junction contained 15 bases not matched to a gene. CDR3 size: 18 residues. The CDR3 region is CASGLMTGEGLFPYGYTF. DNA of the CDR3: TGTGCTAGTGGTTTGATGACAGGGGAAGGGCTATTCCCCTATGGCTACACCTTC.